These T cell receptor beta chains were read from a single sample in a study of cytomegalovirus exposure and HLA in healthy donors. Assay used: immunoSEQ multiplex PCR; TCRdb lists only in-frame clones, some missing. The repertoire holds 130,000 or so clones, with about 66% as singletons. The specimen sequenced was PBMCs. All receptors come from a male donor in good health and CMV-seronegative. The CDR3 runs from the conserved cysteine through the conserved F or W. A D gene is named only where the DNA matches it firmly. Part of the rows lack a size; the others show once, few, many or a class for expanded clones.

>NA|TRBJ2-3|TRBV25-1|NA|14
TGTGCCAGCAGTCCGGGGGATGGTCCAGATACGCAGTATTTT
CASSPGDGPDTQYF
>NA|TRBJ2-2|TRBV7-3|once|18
TGTGCCAGCAGCTTACGACCCCGAGGGTCCCATCCAACCGGGGAGCTGTTTTTT
CASSLRPRGSHPTGELFF
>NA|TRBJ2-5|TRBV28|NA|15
TGTGCCAGCAGTTGGGACACCGTTGGAAGGGAGACCCAGTACTTC
CASSWDTVGRETQYF
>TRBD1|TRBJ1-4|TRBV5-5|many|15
TGTGCCAGCAGCTCACCCGGGACAGGGAGTGAAAAACTGTTTTTT
CASSSPGTGSEKLFF
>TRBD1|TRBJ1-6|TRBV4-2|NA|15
TGTGCCAGCAGCCAAGAAGACAGGGGGGATTCACCCCTCCACTTT
CASSQEDRGDSPLHF
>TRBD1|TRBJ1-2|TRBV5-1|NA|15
TGCGCCAGCAGCTTGGGGGGACAGGGGGCGGGTGGCTACACCTTC
CASSLGGQGAGGYTF
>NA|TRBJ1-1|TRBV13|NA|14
TGTGCCAGCAGCTTAGGACACCAGAACACTGAAGCTTTCTTT
CASSLGHQNTEAFF
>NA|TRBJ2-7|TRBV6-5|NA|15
TGTGCCAGCAGTTACTCGGGCCGGCAGGCCTACGAGCAGTACTTC
CASSYSGRQAYEQYF
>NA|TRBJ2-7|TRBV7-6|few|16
TGTGCCAGCAGCTTCGTTGCGGGGGCAAGCTCCTACGAGCAGTACTTC
CASSFVAGASSYEQYF
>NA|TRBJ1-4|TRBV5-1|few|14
TGCGCCAGCAGCCCCGGGGGGCTTTCTGAAAAACTGTTTTTT
CASSPGGLSEKLFF
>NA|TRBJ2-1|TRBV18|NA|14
TGTGCCAGCTCACCCGCTACGGGTCAGGGAGAGCAGTTCTTC
CASSPATGQGEQFF
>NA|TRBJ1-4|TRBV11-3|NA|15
TGTGCCAGCATCATTGGCAGGGATGGTAATGAAAAACTGTTTTTT
CASIIGRDGNEKLFF
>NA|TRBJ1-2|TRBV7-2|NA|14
TGTGCCAGCAGCTTAGAACGAGGAACCTATGGCTACACCTTC
CASSLERGTYGYTF
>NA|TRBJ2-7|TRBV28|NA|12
TGTGCCAGCAGTCTGCGCTCCTACGAGCAGTACTTC
CASSLRSYEQYF
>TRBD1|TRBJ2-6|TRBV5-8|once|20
TGTGCCAGCAGCTTGGATCTGGGACAGGGAATTCGGCCTGGGGCCAACGTCCTGACTTTC
CASSLDLGQGIRPGANVLTF
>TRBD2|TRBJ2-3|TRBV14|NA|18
TGTGCCAGCAGCCAAGCGAGTGGGGCTAGCGGGAGCACAGATACGCAGTATTTT
CASSQASGASGSTDTQYF
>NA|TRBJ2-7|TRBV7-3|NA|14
TGTGCCAGCAGCCTTGCCCCTTGGGCCCACGAGCAGTACTTC
CASSLAPWAHEQYF
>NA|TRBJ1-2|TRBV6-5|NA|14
TGTGCCAGCACCTCATGGGGAGGCTCTTATGGCTACACCTTC
CASTSWGGSYGYTF
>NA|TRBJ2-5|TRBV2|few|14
TGTGCCAGCAGTGATGGGCGAGGGCAAGAGACCCAGTACTTC
CASSDGRGQETQYF